The T cell receptor beta chain described here comes from a study of a mutant IDH1 vaccine in newly diagnosed glioma (dated by TCRdb to 2020 to 2023). Regarding the complete study: Vaccination was initiated 4-6 weeks after radiotherapy alone, or concurrently with temozolomide cycles in the chemotherapy-containing groups. Peripheral blood was collected at six visits: V03 (baseline), V05, V07, V10, V12 and V13. Of the 25 to 40 patients who were treated, about 62% were male and roughly 38% were female, and the mean age was around 40 years. Before enrollment, most patients had been given radiochemotherapy with temozolomide as standard therapy, while the rest had received either radiotherapy alone or temozolomide alone. The week-35 safety follow-up took place at visit V12, and the week-47 end of study took place at visit V13. Longitudinal TCRB deep sequencing was done for roughly 23 treated patients, wherever samples were available for exploratory analyses.

General findings and caveats noted by the study authors: Availability determined which PBMC samples were chosen for TCRB deep sequencing. According to the authors, sample limitations meant that analyses of patient blood samples could not be reproduced. Vaccine-induced immune responses across multiple MHC alleles were detected in approximately 93% of patients. Pseudoprogression appeared unrelated to alterations in the top peripheral T cell clonotypes detected by TCRB sequencing.

Receptor amplification or capture employed the immunoSEQ multiplex PCR assay. Following the manufacturer's protocol, the hsTCRB Kit was used to amplify rearranged TCR beta chain sequences. TCRB libraries were sequenced on an Illumina MiSeq. Regarding the original processing steps: Demultiplexing, trimming and gene mapping were performed with the kit vendor's proprietary platform. TCRdb carries this immuneACCESS record with in-frame sequences only. Its versions omit some clonotypes, under half of them owing to an unresolved V gene in the studies checked, with the rest unexplained. The V and J calls and clone size come from that table; D and trimming were worked out from the DNA. A total of roughly 25,000 clones appear in this sample, around 76% of them only once. The ten largest clones add up to 3.8% of the sample. There are 13 amino acids in the CDR3, from cysteine to phenylalanine inclusive. Only the CDR3 region is kept as DNA, spanning 39 bases read in frame from base 1. From a lookup of the germline V gene, CDR1 and CDR2 are SNHLY and FYNNEI. V trim: 6 bases; J trim: 5 bases; unmatched bases: 5.

On this clone itself: What antigen it recognizes has not been identified. The input lacks base qualities; no much larger clone sits a single base away.

In light of the paper, this sample's time point label describes: week 47, end of study. A 20-mer mutant IDH1 peptide at 300 micrograms in Montanide made up each vaccine dose, which was injected subcutaneously together with topical imiquimod. Across visits V03 through V10, patients got a total of eight vaccinations, given in weeks 1, 3, 5, 7, 11, 15, 19 and 23. Donors had newly diagnosed WHO grade 3 or 4 IDH1-mutant astrocytomas with loss of nuclear ATRX. The samples were drawn from NOA16, a multicentre, single-arm, open-label phase I trial in Germany that tested a mutant IDH1 peptide vaccine in humans for the first time. Genomic DNA for TCRB sequencing was extracted from EDTA blood using the DNeasy Blood and Tissue Kit.

The chain is assembled from TRBV2 and TRBJ1-2, with 8 junctional bases fitting TRBD1. The sequenced sample was PBMCs, obtained from a glioma patient whose treatment included an IDH1 peptide vaccine. This clonotype originated in a man aged 35 to 55 with glioma. Some clones in this sample may be carry-over from other donors' samples. The CDR3 loop reads CASSGQGLYGYTF. The DNA sequence is given as TGTGCCAGCAGCGGACAGGGATTATATGGCTACACCTTC.